These 15 T cell receptor beta chains originate from one sample sequenced in a study of cytomegalovirus exposure and HLA in healthy donors. The study ran its PCR with 60 Vbeta and 13 Jbeta primers. Measured with immunoSEQ multiplex PCR; TCRdb has only the in-frame clones, and not every one. Counted here are about 180,000 clones, around three quarters occurring once; the ten biggest clones make up under 2%. Material: PBMCs. The source is a woman aged 25-40 years in good health and CMV-seronegative.

The V and J genes are TRBV5-1 and TRBJ1-1, with 12 nucleotides matching TRBD1. The J segment lost 4 bases and the V segment lost 0 bases, leaving 7 bases of the junction unmatched. Germline lookup yields CDR1 SGHRS and CDR2 YFSETQ. This CDR3 is 17 amino acids long. CDR3 loop: CASSLGGTGGMSTEAFF. DNA for the CDR3: TGCGCCAGCAGCTTGGGAGGGACAGGGGGCATGAGCACTGAAGCTTTCTTT.

The chain joins TRBV6-1 to TRBJ1-5; 10 nucleotides agree with TRBD1. The CDR3 has 19 amino acids. Per germline, CDR1 MNHNS and CDR2 SASEGT. V was pared by 4 bases and J by 3 bases, with 15 bases of the junction left unmatched. The CDR3 reads CASSGGLGTGELVNQPQHF. CDR3 DNA: TGTGCCAGCAGTGGAGGCTTGGGGACAGGGGAGCTGGTCAATCAGCCCCAGCATTTT.

The rearrangement links TRBV11-2 to TRBJ2-2, with D possibly matching TRBD2 (6 bases). The V gene lost 5 bases and the J gene lost 4 bases, with 14 bases spanning the gap. The germline V gene encodes CDR1 SGHAT and CDR2 FQNNGV. CDR3 size: 15 residues. The DNA of the CDR3 is TGTGCCAGCAGCCGGGAGTGGATGGGCACCGGGGAGCTGTTTTTT. Translated, it gives CASSREWMGTGELFF.

This chain connects TRBV5-1 to TRBJ2-1, with D maybe TRBD2 (7 bases). V dropped 0 bases and J dropped 6 bases, with 19 bases sitting between them. Looked up from germline, CDR1 is SGHRS and CDR2 is YFSETQ. The CDR3 is made up of 17 amino acids. In nucleotides, the CDR3 is TGCGCCAGCAGCTTGGCTGGGGGGGGCGCCTTAACCAATGAGCAGTTCTTC. As protein: CASSLAGGGALTNEQFF.

The chain couples TRBV7-2 to TRBJ2-5; perhaps TRBD2 as D (6 bases). V lost 5 bases and J 5 bases, leaving 15 bases between the germline ends. The length of the CDR3 is 14 residues. From germline, CDR1 is SGHTA and CDR2 FQGNSA. The CDR3 sequence: CASSPTGTLETQYF. CDR3 coding DNA: TGTGCCAGCAGCCCCACCGGGACTCTTGAGACCCAGTACTTC.

This chain uses TRBV7-9 with TRBJ1-4, with TRBD1 identical over 9 bases. From germline, CDR1 is SEHNR and CDR2 FQNEAQ (reference sequence). The J segment lost 5 bases and the V segment lost 4 bases, leaving 5 bases of the junction unmatched. The CDR3 totals 15 residues. CDR3: CASSSIQGANEKLFF. In DNA form, the CDR3 reads TGTGCCAGCAGCTCTATACAGGGGGCAAATGAAAAACTGTTTTTT.

The chain recombines TRBV2 with TRBJ2-3, with D possibly matching TRBD1 (6 bases). Germline V CDR1 and CDR2: SNHLY, FYNNEI. The CDR3 is made up of 15 amino acids. Trimming removed 3 bases from V and 2 bases from J, with 12 bases in between. The DNA for the CDR3 is TGTGCCAGCAGTGATAAACCGGGACACACAGATACGCAGTATTTT. Amino acids: CASSDKPGHTDTQYF.

The chain couples TRBV25-1 to TRBJ2-7; 8 bases line up with TRBD2. J gave up 5 bases and V 7 bases, and 7 bases lay outside the gene matches. There are 13 residues in the CDR3. CDR1 and CDR2 from the germline V gene are MGHDK and SYGVNS. In nucleotides, the CDR3 is TGTGCCAGCACCAAACCGGGAGGGAACGAGCAGTACTTC. Translation gives CASTKPGGNEQYF.

This sequence joins TRBV29-1 and TRBJ2-5; D is perhaps TRBD2 (6 bases). The CDR3 loop spans 12 amino acids. V lost 6 bases to trimming and J lost 5 bases, with 13 bases between them. Germline V lookup: CDR1 SQVTM, CDR2 ANQGSEA. The chain's CDR3 is CSVQGGEETQYF. DNA for the CDR3: TGCAGCGTCCAAGGAGGGGAGGAGACCCAGTACTTC.

The chain couples TRBV25-1 to TRBJ2-7, with D maybe TRBD2 (5 bases). Trimming shortened V by 8 bases and J by 7 bases, and 12 bases separated the two germline ends. CDR3 size: 11 residues. Germline V lookup: CDR1 MGHDK, CDR2 SYGVNS. CDR3 residues: CASGEGWEQYF. The CDR3, as DNA: TGTGCCAGCGGAGAGGGATGGGAGCAGTACTTC.

The V gene is TRBV2, the J gene TRBJ1-4, with 9 positions matching TRBD1. J lost 5 bases, V lost 6 bases, and 7 bases had no gene match. The CDR3 sequence is 15 residues long. In germline, CDR1 is SNHLY, CDR2 FYNNEI. In DNA form, the CDR3 reads TGTGCCAGCAGCCGAATTACAGGGGGCAATGAAAAACTGTTTTTT. Translation: CASSRITGGNEKLFF.

There are a few counts of this clone. The J gene is TRBJ2-1, the V gene TRBV9; 8 nucleotides align to TRBD2. This CDR3 has 13 residues. The V gene's germline CDR1 is SGDLS and CDR2 YYNGEE. The trim removed 0 bases at V and 8 bases at J, leaving 1 base unmatched. CDR3 residues: CASSVVTSDEQFF. The CDR3 DNA is TGTGCCAGCAGCGTAGTGACTAGCGATGAGCAGTTCTTC.

The J gene is TRBJ2-7, the V gene TRBV30, with a weak D call TRBD1 (5 bases). Deletions cut 5 bases from V and 0 bases from J, with 11 bases between. Germline assignment: CDR1 GTSNPN and CDR2 SVGIG (reference sequence). The CDR3 is 13 residues long. The DNA for the CDR3 is TGTGCCTGGGACCAGGGTAGCTCCTACGAGCAGTACTTC. Its translation: CAWDQGSSYEQYF.

The CDR3 DNA is TGTGCCAGCAGTTACTTGGGGGCGGCCTACAATGAGCAGTTCTTC. Amino acids: CASSYLGAAYNEQFF. This chain joins TRBV6-5 and TRBJ2-1; D might be TRBD1 (6 bases). In germline, CDR1 is MNHEY, CDR2 SVGAGI. V gave up 1 base and J gave up 2 bases, with 9 bases separating them. The length of the CDR3 is 15 residues.

This rearrangement joins TRBV5-1 to TRBJ2-5; D unresolved. Trimming stripped 1 base from V and 5 bases from J, with 12 bases between. Looked up from germline, CDR1 is SGHRS and CDR2 is YFSETQ. The CDR3 is made up of 14 amino acids. The CDR3 reads CASSLTPGRETQYF. CDR3 nucleotides: TGCGCCAGCAGCTTGACCCCTGGTCGGGAGACCCAGTACTTC.